This TCR beta chain was recorded in a study of blood T cell repertoires in COVID-19. This CDR3 is built from 14 residues. Germline loops: CDR1 MNHNS, CDR2 SASEGT. V was trimmed by 2 bases and J by 4 bases, leaving 11 bases between them. The method was immunoSEQ multiplex PCR; TCRdb's version includes in-frame clones alone and lacks a portion of them. The data hold around 210,000 clones, with approximately 88% observed a single time. The participants were between about 18 and 90 years old and came from about two dozen US areas. This clonotype was obtained from a woman younger than 35 who had recovered from COVID-19. The sequenced sample consisted of PBMCs or T cells enriched from blood (not recorded which). The V gene is TRBV6-1, the J gene TRBJ1-2; D gene uncertain. The CDR3 DNA is TGTGCCAGCAGTGAAAATTGGCCAGTCTATGGCTACACCTTC. Protein: CASSENWPVYGYTF.